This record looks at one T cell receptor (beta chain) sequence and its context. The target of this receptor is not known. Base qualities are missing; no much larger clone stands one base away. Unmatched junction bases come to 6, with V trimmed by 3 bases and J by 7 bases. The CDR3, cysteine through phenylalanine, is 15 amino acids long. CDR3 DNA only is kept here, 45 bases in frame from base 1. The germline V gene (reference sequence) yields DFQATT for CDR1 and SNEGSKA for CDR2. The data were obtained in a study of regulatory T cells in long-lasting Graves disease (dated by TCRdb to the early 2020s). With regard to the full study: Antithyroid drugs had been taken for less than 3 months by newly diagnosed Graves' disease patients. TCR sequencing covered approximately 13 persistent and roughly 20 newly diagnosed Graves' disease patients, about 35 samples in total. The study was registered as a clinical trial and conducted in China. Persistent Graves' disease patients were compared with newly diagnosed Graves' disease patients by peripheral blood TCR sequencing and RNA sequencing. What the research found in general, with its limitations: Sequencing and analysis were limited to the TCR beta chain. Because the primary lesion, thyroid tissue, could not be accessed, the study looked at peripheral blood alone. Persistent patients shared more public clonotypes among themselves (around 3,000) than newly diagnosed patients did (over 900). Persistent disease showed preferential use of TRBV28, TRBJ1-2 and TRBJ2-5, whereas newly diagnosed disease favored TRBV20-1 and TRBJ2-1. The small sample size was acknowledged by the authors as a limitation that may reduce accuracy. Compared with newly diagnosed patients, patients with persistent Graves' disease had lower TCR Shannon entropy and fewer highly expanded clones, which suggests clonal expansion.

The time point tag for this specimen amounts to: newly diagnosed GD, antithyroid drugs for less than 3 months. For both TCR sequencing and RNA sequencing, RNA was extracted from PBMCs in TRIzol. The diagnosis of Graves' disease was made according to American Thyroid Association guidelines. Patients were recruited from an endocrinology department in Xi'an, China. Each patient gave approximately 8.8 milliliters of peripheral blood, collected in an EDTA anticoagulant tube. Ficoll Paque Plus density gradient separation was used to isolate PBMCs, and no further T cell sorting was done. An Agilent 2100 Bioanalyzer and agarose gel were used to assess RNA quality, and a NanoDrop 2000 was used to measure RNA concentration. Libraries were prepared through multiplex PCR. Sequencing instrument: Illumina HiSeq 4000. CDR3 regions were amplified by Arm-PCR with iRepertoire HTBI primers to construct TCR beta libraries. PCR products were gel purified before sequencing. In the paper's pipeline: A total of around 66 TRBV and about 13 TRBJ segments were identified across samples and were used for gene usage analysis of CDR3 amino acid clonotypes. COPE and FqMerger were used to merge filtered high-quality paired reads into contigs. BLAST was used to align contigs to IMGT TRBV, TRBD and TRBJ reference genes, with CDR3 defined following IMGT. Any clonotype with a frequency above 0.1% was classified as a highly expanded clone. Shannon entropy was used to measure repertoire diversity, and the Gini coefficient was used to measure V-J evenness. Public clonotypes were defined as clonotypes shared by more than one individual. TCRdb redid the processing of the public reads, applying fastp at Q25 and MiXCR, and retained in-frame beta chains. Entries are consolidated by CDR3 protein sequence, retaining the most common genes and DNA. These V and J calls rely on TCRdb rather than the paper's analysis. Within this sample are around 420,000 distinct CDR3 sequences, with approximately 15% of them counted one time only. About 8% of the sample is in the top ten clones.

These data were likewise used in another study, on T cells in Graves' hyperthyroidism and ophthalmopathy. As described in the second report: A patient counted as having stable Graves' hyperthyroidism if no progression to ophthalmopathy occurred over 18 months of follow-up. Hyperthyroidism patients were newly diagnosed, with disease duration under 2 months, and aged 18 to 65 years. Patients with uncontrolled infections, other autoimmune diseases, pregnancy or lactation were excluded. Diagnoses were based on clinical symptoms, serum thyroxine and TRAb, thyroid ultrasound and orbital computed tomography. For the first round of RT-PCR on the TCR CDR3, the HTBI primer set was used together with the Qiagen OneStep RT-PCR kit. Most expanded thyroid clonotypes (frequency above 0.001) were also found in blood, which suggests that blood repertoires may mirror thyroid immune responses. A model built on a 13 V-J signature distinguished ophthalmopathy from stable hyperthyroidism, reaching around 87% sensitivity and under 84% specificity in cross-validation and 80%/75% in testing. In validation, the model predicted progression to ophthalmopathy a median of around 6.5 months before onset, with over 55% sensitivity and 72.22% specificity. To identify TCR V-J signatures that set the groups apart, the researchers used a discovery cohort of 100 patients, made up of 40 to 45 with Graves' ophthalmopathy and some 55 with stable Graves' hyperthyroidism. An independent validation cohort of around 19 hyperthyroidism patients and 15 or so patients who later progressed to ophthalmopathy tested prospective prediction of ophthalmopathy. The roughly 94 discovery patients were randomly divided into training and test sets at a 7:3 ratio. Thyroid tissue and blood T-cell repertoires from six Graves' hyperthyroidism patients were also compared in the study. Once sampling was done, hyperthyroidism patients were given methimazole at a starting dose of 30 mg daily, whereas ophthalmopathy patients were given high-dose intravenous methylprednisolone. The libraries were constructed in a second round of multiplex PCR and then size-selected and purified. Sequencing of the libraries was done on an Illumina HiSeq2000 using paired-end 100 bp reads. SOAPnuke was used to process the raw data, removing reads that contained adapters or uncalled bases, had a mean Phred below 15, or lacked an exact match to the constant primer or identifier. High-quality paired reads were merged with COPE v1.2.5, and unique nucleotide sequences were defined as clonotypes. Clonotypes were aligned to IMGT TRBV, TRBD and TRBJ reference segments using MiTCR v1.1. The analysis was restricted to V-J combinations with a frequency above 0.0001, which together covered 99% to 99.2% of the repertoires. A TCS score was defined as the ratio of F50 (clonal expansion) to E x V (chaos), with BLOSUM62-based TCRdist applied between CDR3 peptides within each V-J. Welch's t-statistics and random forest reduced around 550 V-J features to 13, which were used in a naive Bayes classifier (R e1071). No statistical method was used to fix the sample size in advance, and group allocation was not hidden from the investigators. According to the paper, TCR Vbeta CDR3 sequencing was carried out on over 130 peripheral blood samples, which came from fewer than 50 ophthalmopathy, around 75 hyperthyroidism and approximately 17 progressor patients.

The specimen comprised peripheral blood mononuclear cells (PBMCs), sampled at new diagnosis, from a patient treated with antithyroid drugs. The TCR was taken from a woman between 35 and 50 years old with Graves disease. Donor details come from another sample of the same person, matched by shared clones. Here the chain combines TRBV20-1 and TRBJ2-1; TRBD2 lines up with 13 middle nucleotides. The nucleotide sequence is TGCAGTGCTAGCCCCGGGACTAGCGGGATTAATGAGCAGTTCTTC. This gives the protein CSASPGTSGINEQFF.